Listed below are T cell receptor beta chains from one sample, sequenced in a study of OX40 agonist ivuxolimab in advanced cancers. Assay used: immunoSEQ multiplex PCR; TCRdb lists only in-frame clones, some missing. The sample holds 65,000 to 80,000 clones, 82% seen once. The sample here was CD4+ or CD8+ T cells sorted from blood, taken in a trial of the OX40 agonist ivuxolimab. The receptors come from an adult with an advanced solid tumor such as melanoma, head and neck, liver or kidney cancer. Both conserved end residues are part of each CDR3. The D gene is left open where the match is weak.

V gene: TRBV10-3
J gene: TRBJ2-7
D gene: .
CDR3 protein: CAIRAMAGQTYEQYF

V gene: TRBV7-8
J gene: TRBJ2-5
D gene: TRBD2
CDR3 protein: CASSLGAAGTSGADQETQYF

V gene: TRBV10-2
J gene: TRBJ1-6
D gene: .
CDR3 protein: CASAELDMNSPLHF

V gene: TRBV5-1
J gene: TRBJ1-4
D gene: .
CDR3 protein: CASSTASTGPPEKLFF

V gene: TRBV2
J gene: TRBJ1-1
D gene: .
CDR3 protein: CASNYMNTEAFF

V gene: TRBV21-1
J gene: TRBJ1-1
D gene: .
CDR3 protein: CASSFHRGMNTEAFF

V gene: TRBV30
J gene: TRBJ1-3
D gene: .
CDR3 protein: CARQSSGNTIYF

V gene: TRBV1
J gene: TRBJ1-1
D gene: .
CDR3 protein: CTSSHRVGDTEAFF

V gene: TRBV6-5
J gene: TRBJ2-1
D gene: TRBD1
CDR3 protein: CASSTDRGNEQFF

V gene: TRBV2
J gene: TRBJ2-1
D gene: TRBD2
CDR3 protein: CASSDTPGLAGVASYNEQFF

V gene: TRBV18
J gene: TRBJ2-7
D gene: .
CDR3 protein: CASSPPQEGAYEQYF